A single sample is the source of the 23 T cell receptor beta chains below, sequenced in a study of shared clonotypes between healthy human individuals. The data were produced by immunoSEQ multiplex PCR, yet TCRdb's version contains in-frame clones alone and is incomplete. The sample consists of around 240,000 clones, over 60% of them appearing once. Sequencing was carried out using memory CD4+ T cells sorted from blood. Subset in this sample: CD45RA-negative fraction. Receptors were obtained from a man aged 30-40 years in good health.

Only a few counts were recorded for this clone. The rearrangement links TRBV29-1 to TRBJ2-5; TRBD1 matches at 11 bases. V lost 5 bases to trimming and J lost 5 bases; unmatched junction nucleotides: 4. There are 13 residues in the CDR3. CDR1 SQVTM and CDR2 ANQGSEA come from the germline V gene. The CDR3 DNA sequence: TGCAGCGTTAGGGGACAGGGGGTGGAGACCCAGTACTTC. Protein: CSVRGQGVETQYF. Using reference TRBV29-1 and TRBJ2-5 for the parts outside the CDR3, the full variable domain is SAVISQKPSRDICQRGTSLTIQCQVDSQVTMMFWYRQQPGQSLTLIATANQGSEATYESGFVIDKFPISRPNLTFSTLTVSNMSPEDSSIYLCSVRGQGVETQYFGPGTRLLVL.

The chain's CDR3 is CASKLRGQDYRRDQPQHF. The DNA for the CDR3 is TGTGCCAGTAAACTCAGGGGACAGGATTACAGGCGGGATCAGCCCCAGCATTTT. This sequence joins TRBV19 and TRBJ1-5; 8 bases are shared with TRBD1. This CDR3 spans 18 amino acids. Germline trimming cut 7 bases from V and 5 bases from J; bases unmatched to any gene: 19. CDR1 is LNHDA, CDR2 SQIVND, per germline (reference sequence). The full variable domain, in which reference TRBV19 and TRBJ1-5 provide the parts outside the CDR3, is DGGITQSPKYLFRKEGQNVTLSCEQNLNHDAMYWYRQDPGQGLRLIYYSQIVNDFQKGDIAEGYSVSREKKESFPLTVTSAQKNPTAFYLCASKLRGQDYRRDQPQHFGDGTRLSIL.

The CDR3 here is CASSESRTRGWYEQYF. In DNA form, the CDR3 reads TGTGCCAGCAGTGAATCCCGGACACGGGGGTGGTACGAGCAGTACTTC. The V and J genes are TRBV6-1 and TRBJ2-7; D possibly corresponds to TRBD2 (6 bases). Germline V lookup: CDR1 MNHNS, CDR2 SASEGT. Trimming took 2 bases from V and 4 from J, leaving 18 bases between them. This CDR3 comprises 16 residues.

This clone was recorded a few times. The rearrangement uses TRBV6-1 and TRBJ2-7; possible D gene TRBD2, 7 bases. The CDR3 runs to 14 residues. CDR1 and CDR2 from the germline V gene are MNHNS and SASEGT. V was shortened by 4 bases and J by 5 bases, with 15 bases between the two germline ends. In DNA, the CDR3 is TGTGCCAGCAGTGGAGCAGAGGGGGGGAACGAGCAGTACTTC. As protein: CASSGAEGGNEQYF.

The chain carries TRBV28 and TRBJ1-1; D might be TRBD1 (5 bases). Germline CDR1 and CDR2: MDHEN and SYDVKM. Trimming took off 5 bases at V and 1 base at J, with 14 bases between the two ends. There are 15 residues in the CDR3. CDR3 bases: TGTGCCAGCAGTCCTGGGGGGGTCCCGAACACTGAAGCTTTCTTT. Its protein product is CASSPGGVPNTEAFF.

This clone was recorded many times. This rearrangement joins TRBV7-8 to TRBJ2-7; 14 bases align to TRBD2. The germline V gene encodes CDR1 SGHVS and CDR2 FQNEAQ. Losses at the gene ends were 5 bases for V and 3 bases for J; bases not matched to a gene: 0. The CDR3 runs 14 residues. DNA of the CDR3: TGTGCCAGCAGCGGACTAGCGGGGGGCTACGAGCAGTACTTC. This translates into CASSGLAGGYEQYF.

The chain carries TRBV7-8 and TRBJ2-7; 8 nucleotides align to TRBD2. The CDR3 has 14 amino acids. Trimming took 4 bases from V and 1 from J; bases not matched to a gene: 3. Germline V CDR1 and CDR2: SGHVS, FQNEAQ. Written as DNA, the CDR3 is TGTGCCAGCAGCTGGAGCGGGAGTTCCTACGAGCAGTACTTC. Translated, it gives CASSWSGSSYEQYF.

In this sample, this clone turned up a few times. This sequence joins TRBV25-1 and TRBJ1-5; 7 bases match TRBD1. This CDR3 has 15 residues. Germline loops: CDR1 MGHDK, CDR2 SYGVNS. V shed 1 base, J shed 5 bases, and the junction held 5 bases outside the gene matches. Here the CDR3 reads CASSESAGGYQPQHF. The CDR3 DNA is TGTGCCAGCAGTGAATCGGCAGGGGGATATCAGCCCCAGCATTTT.

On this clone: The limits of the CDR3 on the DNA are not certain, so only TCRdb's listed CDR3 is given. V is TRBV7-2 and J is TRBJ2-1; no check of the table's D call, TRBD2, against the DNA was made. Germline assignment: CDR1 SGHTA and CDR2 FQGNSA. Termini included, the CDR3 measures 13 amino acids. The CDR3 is CASSLVGSGSEFF.

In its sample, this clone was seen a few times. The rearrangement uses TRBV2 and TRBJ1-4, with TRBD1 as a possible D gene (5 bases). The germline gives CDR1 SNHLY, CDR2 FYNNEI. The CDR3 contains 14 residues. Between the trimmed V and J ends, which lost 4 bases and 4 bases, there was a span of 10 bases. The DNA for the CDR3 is TGTGCCAGCAGTGCGGGGAGGGGTAATGAAAAACTGTTTTTT. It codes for CASSAGRGNEKLFF. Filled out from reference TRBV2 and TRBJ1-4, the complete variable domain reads EPEVTQTPSHQVTQMGQEVILRCVPISNHLYFYWYRQILGQKVEFLVSFYNNEISEKSEIFDDQFSVERPDGSNFTLKIRSTKLEDSAMYFCASSAGRGNEKLFFGSGTQLSVL.

The CDR3 is CASRGELGGTGELFF. The CDR3 DNA sequence: TGTGCCAGCAGGGGGGAGTTAGGCGGAACCGGGGAGCTGTTTTTT. This chain links TRBV5-4 with TRBJ2-2; D possibly uses TRBD1 or TRBD2 (5 bases each). CDR3 size: 15 residues. The germline CDR1 and CDR2 sequences are SGHNT and YYREEE (reference sequence). V was clipped by 5 bases and J by 5 bases, with 16 bases between them. Looking up the rest from reference TRBV5-4 and TRBJ2-2 gives the full variable domain: ETGVTQSPTHLIKTRGQQVTLRCSSQSGHNTVSWYQQALGQGPQFIFQYYREEENGRGNFPPRFSGLQFPNYSSELNVNALELDDSALYLCASRGELGGTGELFFGEGSRLTVL.

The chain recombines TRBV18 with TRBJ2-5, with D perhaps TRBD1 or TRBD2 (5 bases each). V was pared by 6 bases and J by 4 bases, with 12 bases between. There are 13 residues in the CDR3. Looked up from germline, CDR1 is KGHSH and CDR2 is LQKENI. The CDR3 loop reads CASSAGSRETQYF. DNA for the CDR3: TGTGCCAGCTCTGCAGGGAGTAGAGAGACCCAGTACTTC.

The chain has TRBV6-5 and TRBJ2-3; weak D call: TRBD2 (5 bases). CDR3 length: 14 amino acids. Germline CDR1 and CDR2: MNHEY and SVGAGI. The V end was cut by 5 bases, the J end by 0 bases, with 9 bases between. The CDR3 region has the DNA TGTGCCAGCAGTCCCACGGGGAGCACAGATACGCAGTATTTT. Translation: CASSPTGSTDTQYF.

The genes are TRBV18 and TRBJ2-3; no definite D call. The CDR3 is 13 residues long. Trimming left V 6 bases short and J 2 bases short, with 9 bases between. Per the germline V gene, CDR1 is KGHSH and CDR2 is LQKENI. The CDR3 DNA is TGTGCCAGCTCGGAGCTTTTCACAGATACGCAGTATTTT. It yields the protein CASSELFTDTQYF.

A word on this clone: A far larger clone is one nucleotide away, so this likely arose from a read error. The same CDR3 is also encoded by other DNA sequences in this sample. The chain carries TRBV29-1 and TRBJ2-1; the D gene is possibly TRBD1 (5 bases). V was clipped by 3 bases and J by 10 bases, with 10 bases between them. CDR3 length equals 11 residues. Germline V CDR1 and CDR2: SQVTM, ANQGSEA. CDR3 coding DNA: TGCAGCGTTGACAGGGTGGGCGAGCAGTTCTTC. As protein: CSVDRVGEQFF.

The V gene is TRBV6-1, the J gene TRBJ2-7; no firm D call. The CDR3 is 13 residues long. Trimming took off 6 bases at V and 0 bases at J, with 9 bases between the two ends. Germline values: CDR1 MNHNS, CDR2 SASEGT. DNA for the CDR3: TGTGCCAGCAGGTTAGACACCTCCTACGAGCAGTACTTC. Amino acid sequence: CASRLDTSYEQYF.

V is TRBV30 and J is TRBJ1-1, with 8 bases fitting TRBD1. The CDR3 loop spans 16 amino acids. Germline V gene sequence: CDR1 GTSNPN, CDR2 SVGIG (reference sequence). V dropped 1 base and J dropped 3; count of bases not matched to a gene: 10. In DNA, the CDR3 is TGTGCCTGGAGTGCTCGGGACAGGAAGACCCACACTGAAGCTTTCTTT. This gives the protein CAWSARDRKTHTEAFF. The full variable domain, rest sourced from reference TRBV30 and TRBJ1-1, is SQTIHQWPATLVQPVGSPLSLECTVEGTSNPNLYWYRQAAGRGLQLLFYSVGIGQISSEVPQNLSASRPQDRQFILSSKKLLLSDSGFYLCAWSARDRKTHTEAFFGQGTRLTVV.

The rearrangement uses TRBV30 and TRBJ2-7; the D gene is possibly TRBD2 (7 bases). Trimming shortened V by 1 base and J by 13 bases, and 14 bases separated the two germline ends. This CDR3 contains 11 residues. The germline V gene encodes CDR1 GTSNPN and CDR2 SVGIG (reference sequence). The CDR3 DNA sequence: TGTGCCTGGAGTGGGGGGGGCCCCCATTACTTC. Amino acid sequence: CAWSGGGPHYF.

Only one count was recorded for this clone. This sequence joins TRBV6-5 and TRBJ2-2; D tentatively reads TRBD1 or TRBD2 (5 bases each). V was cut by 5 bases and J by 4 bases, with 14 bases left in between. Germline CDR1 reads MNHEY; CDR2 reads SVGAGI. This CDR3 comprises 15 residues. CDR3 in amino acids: CASSKGRPGTGELFF. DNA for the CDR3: TGTGCCAGCAGTAAGGGACGGCCGGGCACCGGGGAGCTGTTTTTT.

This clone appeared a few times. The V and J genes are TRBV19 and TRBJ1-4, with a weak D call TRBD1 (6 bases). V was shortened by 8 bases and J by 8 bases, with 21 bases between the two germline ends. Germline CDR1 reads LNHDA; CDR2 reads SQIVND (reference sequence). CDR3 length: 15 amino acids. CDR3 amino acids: CASVSRGRGREKLFF. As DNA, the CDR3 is TGTGCCAGTGTCTCGCGAGGCAGGGGACGAGAAAAACTGTTTTTT.

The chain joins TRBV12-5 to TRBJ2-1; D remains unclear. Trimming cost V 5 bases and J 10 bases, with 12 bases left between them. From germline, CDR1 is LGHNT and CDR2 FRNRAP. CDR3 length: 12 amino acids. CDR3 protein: CASGPSVGEQFF. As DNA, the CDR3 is TGTGCTAGTGGTCCGTCGGTCGGGGAGCAGTTCTTC.

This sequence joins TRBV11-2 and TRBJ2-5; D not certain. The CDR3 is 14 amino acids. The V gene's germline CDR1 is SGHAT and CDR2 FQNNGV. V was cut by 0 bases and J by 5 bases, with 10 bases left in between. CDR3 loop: CASSLDSGGETQYF. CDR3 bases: TGTGCCAGCAGCTTAGATTCGGGTGGTGAGACCCAGTACTTC.

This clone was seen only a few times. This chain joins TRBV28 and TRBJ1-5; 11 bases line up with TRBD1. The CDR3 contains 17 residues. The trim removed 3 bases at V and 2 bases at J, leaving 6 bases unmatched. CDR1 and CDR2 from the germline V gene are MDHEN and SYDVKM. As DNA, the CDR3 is TGTGCCAGCAGTTTTGGGACAGGGGGGTGGGGCAATCAGCCCCAGCATTTT. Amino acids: CASSFGTGGWGNQPQHF.